Below, 25 T cell receptor beta chains from the same sample are listed, as sequenced in a study of blood T cell repertoires in COVID-19. Method: immunoSEQ multiplex PCR; TCRdb's copy keeps in-frame clones and lacks some. The sample carries over 200,000 clones, approximately 83% recorded once. Source material: peripheral blood. These receptors were taken from a young woman with COVID-19, enrolled during active disease.

The chain employs TRBV7-2 and TRBJ1-1; tentative D call: TRBD1 (5 bases). CDR1 and CDR2 (germline): SGHTA, FQGNSA. This CDR3 is 16 amino acids long. V gave up 5 bases and J gave up 1 base, with 17 bases separating them. The CDR3 here is CASSRGGRAPNTEAFF. The CDR3 coding sequence is TGTGCCAGCAGCCGCGGGGGGAGGGCGCCGAACACTGAAGCTTTCTTT.

This clone has only one observation. The J gene is TRBJ2-5, the V gene TRBV19; a weak D match, TRBD1 (6 bases). Trimming stripped 5 bases from V and 4 bases from J, with 17 bases between. This CDR3 contains 15 residues. CDR1 and CDR2 (germline): LNHDA, SQIVND (reference sequence). The CDR3 nucleotides read TGTGCCAGTAGTGACCTACCCAGGGGTGTAGAGACCCAGTACTTC. Its protein is CASSDLPRGVETQYF.

This rearrangement joins TRBV13 to TRBJ1-1; maybe TRBD1 (5 bases). The CDR3 is 14 residues long. V lost 5 bases and J 0 bases, leaving 10 bases between the germline ends. The germline V gene has CDR1 PRHDT and CDR2 FYEKMQ (reference sequence). In nucleotides, the CDR3 is TGTGCCAGCAGCCCCGGGACTTTGAACACTGAAGCTTTCTTT. This sequence encodes CASSPGTLNTEAFF. The complete variable domain, with remaining parts taken from reference TRBV13 and TRBJ1-1, reads AAGVIQSPRHLIKEKRETATLKCYPIPRHDTVYWYQQGPGQDPQFLISFYEKMQSDKGSIPDRFSAQQFSDYHSELNMSSLELGDSALYFCASSPGTLNTEAFFGQGTRLTVV.

This chain links TRBV12-3 or TRBV12-4 with TRBJ1-5; unclear D gene. The V end was cut by 4 bases, the J end by 5 bases, with 6 bases between. The CDR3 spans 12 residues. The CDR3 is CASSSLDQPQHF. The CDR3 DNA is TGTGCCAGCAGTTCTTTAGATCAGCCCCAGCATTTT.

CDR3 amino acids: CASRIRETGEAFF. CDR3 DNA: TGTGCCAGCAGAATCAGGGAAACAGGAGAAGCTTTCTTT. The chain combines TRBV25-1 with TRBJ1-1, with D possibly TRBD1 on 5 matching bases. The CDR3 has 13 amino acids. Germline V gene data show CDR1 as MGHDK and CDR2 as SYGVNS. Trimming cost V 6 bases and J 8 bases, with 16 bases left between them.

This rearrangement joins TRBV12-5 to TRBJ2-1, with 8 bases that match TRBD2. CDR1 and CDR2 (germline): LGHNT, FRNRAP. V trimming: 3 bases; J trimming: 7 bases; junction bases outside the gene matches: 8. CDR3 length: 15 amino acids. Here the CDR3 DNA reads TGTGCTAGTGGTTTACCGGGACTAGTTATGAATGAGCAGTTCTTC. Translated: CASGLPGLVMNEQFF.

The V and J genes are TRBV11-2 and TRBJ1-2, with 9 positions matching TRBD1. Per germline, CDR1 SGHAT and CDR2 FQNNGV. This CDR3 comprises 14 residues. V was pared by 5 bases and J by 5 bases, with 6 bases of the junction left unmatched. The CDR3 DNA reads as TGTGCCAGCAGCCCGGGACAGGGTTCGTATGGCTACACCTTC. Its translation is CASSPGQGSYGYTF.

In nucleotides, the CDR3 is TGTGCCAGCAGTTCCGGGACTAGCGGGAGTGCAGTCACCGGGGAGCTGTTTTTT. Translating gives CASSSGTSGSAVTGELFF. The chain combines TRBV6-2 or TRBV6-3 with TRBJ2-2; 14 positions match TRBD2. J was trimmed by 4 bases and V by 4 bases; bases with no gene match: 8. Germline CDR1 is MNHEY and CDR2 is SVGEGT. This CDR3 has 18 amino acids.

This sequence joins TRBV5-1 and TRBJ1-6; no clear D gene. From germline, CDR1 is SGHRS and CDR2 YFSETQ. V was cut by 4 bases and J by 8 bases, with 16 bases left in between. This CDR3 comprises 15 residues. CDR3 in DNA: TGCGCCAGCAGCATTACCCCGGGAAGGGATTCACCCCTCCACTTT. Translated: CASSITPGRDSPLHF.

This clone occurred a few times. The chain couples TRBV5-1 to TRBJ2-3; 11 bases align to TRBD1. Germline V gene data show CDR1 as SGHRS and CDR2 as YFSETQ. Trimming at V came to 4 bases and at J to 4 bases, leaving 5 bases not matched to a gene. The CDR3 has 15 residues. CDR3 in amino acids: CASSRGQGGADTQYF. CDR3 DNA sequence: TGCGCCAGCAGCCGGGGACAGGGGGGCGCAGATACGCAGTATTTT.

This chain uses TRBV9 with TRBJ2-3; D gene ambiguous. V was clipped by 0 bases and J by 1 base, with 6 bases between them. The CDR3 has 14 amino acids. Germline assignment: CDR1 SGDLS and CDR2 YYNGEE. The CDR3 sequence: CASSVDYGTDTQYF. CDR3 in DNA: TGTGCCAGCAGCGTAGATTATGGCACAGATACGCAGTATTTT.

The V call is TRBV7-2, the J call TRBJ2-1, with no clear D. Germline V gene lookup returns CDR1 SGHTA and CDR2 FQGNSA. V lost 0 bases and J lost 4, with 7 bases in between. CDR3 length: 14 residues. This chain's CDR3 is CASSLAHPYNEQFF. The CDR3 DNA reads TGTGCCAGCAGCTTAGCACACCCTTACAATGAGCAGTTCTTC.

This clone has a handful of counts. The rearrangement uses TRBV13 and TRBJ2-2; 10 nucleotides align to TRBD2. CDR1 and CDR2 (germline): PRHDT, FYEKMQ (reference sequence). The length of the CDR3 is 15 residues. Germline trimming cut 6 bases from V and 10 bases from J; bases unmatched to any gene: 11. The CDR3 sequence: CASRSSGLARVELFF. As DNA, the CDR3 is TGTGCCAGCAGATCGTCGGGACTAGCGAGGGTGGAGCTGTTTTTT.

This clone was observed a handful of times. This chain connects TRBV7-8 to TRBJ1-1; no reliable D call. The CDR3 is made up of 14 amino acids. Trimming pared 3 bases from V and 4 bases from J, leaving 12 bases between. Germline-derived CDR1 and CDR2 are SGHVS and FQNEAQ. The CDR3 protein is CASSFQAGSTEAFF. The CDR3, as DNA: TGTGCCAGCAGCTTCCAGGCTGGGAGCACTGAAGCTTTCTTT.

V and J are TRBV3-1 (or the pseudogene TRBV3-2) and TRBJ2-1, with 15 nucleotides matching TRBD2. The CDR3 totals 18 residues. CDR1 is LGHDT and CDR2 is YNNKEL in the germline V gene (reference sequence). Losses at the gene ends were 2 bases for V and 4 bases for J; bases not matched to a gene: 6. The CDR3 nucleotides are TGTGCCAGCAGCCAACCCGGGACTAGCGGGGGGACATACAATGAGCAGTTCTTC. Residues: CASSQPGTSGGTYNEQFF.

This chain connects TRBV28 to TRBJ2-7; a weak D match, TRBD2 (5 bases). The CDR3 contains 14 residues. Trimming stripped 6 bases from V and 0 bases from J, with 12 bases between. Germline CDR1 MDHEN, CDR2 SYDVKM. The CDR3 DNA follows: TGTGCCAGCAGGGGGAGCCTAAGCTCCTACGAGCAGTACTTC. This sequence encodes CASRGSLSSYEQYF. Looking up the rest from reference TRBV28 and TRBJ2-7 gives the full variable domain: DVKVTQSSRYLVKRTGEKVFLECVQDMDHENMFWYRQDPGLGLRLIYFSYDVKMKEKGDIPEGYSVSREKKERFSLILESASTNQTSMYLCASRGSLSSYEQYFGPGTRLTVT.

This chain uses TRBV5-1 with TRBJ1-1; TRBD1 aligns across 7 bases. CDR1 is SGHRS and CDR2 is YFSETQ in the germline V gene. There are 17 residues in the CDR3. Trimming cost V 3 bases and J 4 bases; bases outside gene matches: 15. Here the CDR3 reads CASSYAPGTEAGTEAFF. DNA for the CDR3: TGCGCCAGCAGCTACGCACCCGGGACAGAAGCAGGCACTGAAGCTTTCTTT.

The chain employs TRBV7-2 and TRBJ2-5; 12 bases fit TRBD2. J lost 7 bases, V lost 5 bases, and 8 bases had no gene match. The CDR3 totals 15 residues. Germline-derived CDR1 and CDR2 are SGHTA and FQGNSA. CDR3 loop: CASSETSGSWVTQYF. The CDR3 DNA reads as TGTGCCAGCAGCGAGACTAGCGGGAGCTGGGTGACCCAGTACTTC.

The chain couples TRBV7-9 to TRBJ2-1; the match to TRBD1 covers 7 bases. V was pared by 5 bases and J by 7 bases, with 11 bases of the junction left unmatched. Per the germline V gene, CDR1 is SEHNR and CDR2 is FQNEAQ (reference sequence). There are 15 residues in the CDR3. The CDR3 protein is CASSPIRDRENEQFF. The CDR3 DNA is TGTGCCAGCAGCCCAATAAGAGACAGGGAGAATGAGCAGTTCTTC.

The count of this clone is one. The rearrangement links TRBV20-1 to TRBJ2-3; 8 bases are shared with TRBD2. Germline values: CDR1 DFQATT, CDR2 SNEGSKA (reference sequence). The CDR3 length is 14 residues. V trimming: 3 bases; J trimming: 4 bases; junction bases outside the gene matches: 6. CDR3 region: CSASPGLGPDTQYF. DNA for the CDR3: TGCAGTGCTAGTCCGGGACTAGGGCCAGATACGCAGTATTTT.

This rearrangement joins TRBV24-1 to TRBJ2-5, with D possibly being TRBD2 (7 bases). Trimming removed 1 base at V and 2 bases at J, with 10 bases between. Germline lookup yields CDR1 KGHDR and CDR2 SFDVKD. This CDR3 spans 15 amino acids. The DNA of the CDR3 is TGTGCCACCAGTGATTTACAGGGAGGGCAAGAGACCCAGTACTTC. Residues: CATSDLQGGQETQYF.

V gene TRBV19 combines with J gene TRBJ2-1; possibly TRBD1 for D (5 bases). Between the trimmed V and J ends, which lost 4 bases and 0 bases, there was a span of 13 bases. The CDR3 is 16 amino acids. CDR1 is LNHDA and CDR2 is SQIVND in the germline V gene (reference sequence). The CDR3 DNA is TGTGCCAGTAGTAACTCCATCGACAGCTCCTACAATGAGCAGTTCTTC. It is translated as CASSNSIDSSYNEQFF.

The chain couples TRBV19 to TRBJ1-1; weak D call: TRBD1 (5 bases). CDR1 and CDR2 from the germline V gene are LNHDA and SQIVND (reference sequence). V lost 3 bases and J lost 0, with 14 bases in between. The length of the CDR3 is 16 residues. CDR3 nucleotide sequence: TGTGCCAGTAGTATGGGTGGGGCGAACATGAACACTGAAGCTTTCTTT. Translated: CASSMGGANMNTEAFF.

CDR3 DNA sequence: TGTGCCAGCAGAAGGACAGGGGGCTCCTCTGGGGCCAACGTCCTGACTTTC. Translating gives CASRRTGGSSGANVLTF. J is TRBJ2-6 and V is TRBV28, with 11 nucleotides matching TRBD1. Trimming cost V 6 bases and J 0 bases; bases outside gene matches: 4. The germline CDR1 and CDR2 sequences are MDHEN and SYDVKM. The CDR3 extends over 17 amino acids.

In nucleotides, the CDR3 is TGTGCCAGCAATTGGGTTGGGGCGGAAAACATTCAGTACTTC. It is translated as CASNWVGAENIQYF. The chain combines TRBV2 with TRBJ2-4; the D gene is possibly TRBD1 (5 bases). The CDR3 is 14 amino acids. The ends were cut back, 7 bases at V and 5 bases at J, with 15 bases in the middle. In germline, CDR1 is SNHLY, CDR2 FYNNEI.